Given below is one TCR beta chain in context. Trimming took 6 bases from V and 5 from J; bases not matched to a gene: 11. Per the germline V gene, CDR1 is SGHRS and CDR2 is YFSETQ. This CDR3 has 14 amino acids. A sample-barcoded 5' primer and a J-beta primer mix were used in a second PCR of about 7 to 12 cycles. Using its own MiXCR run on the 5' RACE reads, TCRdb lists one record per CDR3 protein. The table lists roughly 680,000 distinct CDR3 sequences, around 20% of them singletons. The source of the sample is a study of blood T cells in healthy people across ages. This TCR came from a man in his 70s in good health. The rearrangement uses TRBV5-1 and TRBJ2-7; 7 bases match TRBD2. Sequencing used blood. Here the CDR3 reads CASNGGSSGNEQYF. The CDR3 coding sequence is TGCGCCAGCAACGGCGGGAGCAGTGGGAACGAGCAGTACTTC. The full variable domain, in which reference TRBV5-1 and TRBJ2-7 provide the parts outside the CDR3, is KAGVTQTPRYLIKTRGQQVTLSCSPISGHRSVSWYQQTPGQGLQFLFEYFSETQRNKGNFPGRFSGRQFSNSRSEMNVSTLELGDSALYLCASNGGSSGNEQYFGPGTRLTVT.